Shown below are 8 T cell receptor beta chains from a single sample sequenced in a study of graft-versus-host responses after intestinal transplantation. The repertoire was sequenced with immunoSEQ multiplex PCR; TCRdb's copy has only in-frame clones and lacks some. The sample contains about 100,000 clones, approximately 84% of which appear only once. No antigen is known for these receptors. The starting material was unstimulated CD4+ T cells sorted from spleen or lymph node cells, obtained before transplant. The receptor source for this set is a human donor who was the organ donor for an intestinal transplant.

The chain couples TRBV6-1 to TRBJ1-3, with a possible D match to TRBD1 (5 bases). The germline V gene encodes CDR1 MNHNS and CDR2 SASEGT. The CDR3 extends over 14 amino acids. The V end lost 7 bases, the J end lost 8 bases, and 18 bases lay between the germline ends. This CDR3 is CASIMGDRVDTIYF. The CDR3 DNA reads as TGTGCCAGCATTATGGGGGATCGGGTGGACACCATATATTTT.

The chain employs TRBV19 and TRBJ1-5; D perhaps matches TRBD1 (6 bases). Per germline, CDR1 LNHDA and CDR2 SQIVND (reference sequence). V was pared by 3 bases and J by 8 bases, with 17 bases between. The CDR3 is 15 amino acids. The CDR3 DNA is TGTGCCAGTAGTATTTTAGGACAGACGGCGGAGCCCCAGCATTTT. This sequence encodes CASSILGQTAEPQHF.

V usage is TRBV4-2 and J usage is TRBJ1-3, with D possibly matching TRBD1 (5 bases). The V gene lost 4 bases and the J gene lost 0 bases, with 13 bases spanning the gap. Germline CDR1 reads LGHNA; CDR2 reads YNFKEQ. This CDR3 spans 16 amino acids. CDR3 loop: CASSLGARLSGNTIYF. The CDR3 region has the DNA TGTGCCAGCAGCCTTGGGGCGAGGCTCTCTGGAAACACCATATATTTT.

V usage is TRBV28 and J usage is TRBJ2-3; TRBD1 is a possible D gene (5 bases). The V gene's germline CDR1 is MDHEN and CDR2 SYDVKM. Trimming stripped 2 bases from V and 3 bases from J, with 12 bases between. The CDR3 has 15 amino acids. The CDR3 DNA reads as TGTGCCAGCAGTTTAATGGGAAAGGGGACAGATACGCAGTATTTT. It is translated as CASSLMGKGTDTQYF. The full variable domain, completed using reference TRBV28 and TRBJ2-3, is DVKVTQSSRYLVKRTGEKVFLECVQDMDHENMFWYRQDPGLGLRLIYFSYDVKMKEKGDIPEGYSVSREKKERFSLILESASTNQTSMYLCASSLMGKGTDTQYFGPGTRLTVL.

The rearrangement uses TRBV20-1 and TRBJ2-4, with no clear D. Per the germline V gene, CDR1 is DFQATT and CDR2 is SNEGSKA (reference sequence). V lost 2 bases, J lost 5 bases, and 4 bases lay in between. The CDR3 consists of 11 residues. Written as DNA, the CDR3 is TGCAGTGCTAGAAAGGAAAACATTCAGTACTTC. Its protein product is CSARKENIQYF.

The chain has TRBV27 and TRBJ1-2; the match to TRBD1 covers 8 bases. Germline CDR1 and CDR2: MNHEY and SMNVEV (reference sequence). The CDR3 extends over 14 amino acids. The V and J ends lost 6 bases and 7 bases, in that order; junction bases with no gene match: 10. CDR3 in DNA: TGTGCCAGCAGAGAAACAGGGGGGTGGCGTGGCTACACCTTC. Its protein is CASRETGGWRGYTF.

J is TRBJ1-5 and V is TRBV30, with D possibly being TRBD1 (5 bases). Trimming shortened V by 0 bases and J by 4 bases, and 7 bases separated the two germline ends. Germline CDR1 reads GTSNPN; CDR2 reads SVGIG (reference sequence). This CDR3 has 13 residues. The CDR3 protein is CAWSVEGNQPQHF. For the CDR3, the DNA is TGTGCCTGGAGTGTAGAGGGGAATCAGCCCCAGCATTTT. Filled out from reference TRBV30 and TRBJ1-5, the complete variable domain reads SQTIHQWPATLVQPVGSPLSLECTVEGTSNPNLYWYRQAAGRGLQLLFYSVGIGQISSEVPQNLSASRPQDRQFILSSKKLLLSDSGFYLCAWSVEGNQPQHFGDGTRLSIL.

The J gene is TRBJ2-2, the V gene TRBV19; the D call may be TRBD1 or TRBD2 (5 bases each). Germline CDR1 is LNHDA and CDR2 is SQIVND (reference sequence). The CDR3 length is 16 residues. The ends were cut back, 3 bases at V and 1 base at J, with 12 bases in the middle. CDR3 protein: CASSISTGGNTGELFF. The CDR3 DNA follows: TGTGCCAGTAGTATTAGCACAGGAGGGAACACCGGGGAGCTGTTTTTT.